Listed below are T cell receptor beta chains from one sample, sequenced in a study of T cell responses to AZD1222 COVID-19 vaccine. Profiled with immunoSEQ multiplex PCR; TCRdb holds only in-frame clones, not every one. The sample shows around 140,000 clones, more than 85% of them seen only once. This sample comprised peripheral blood, obtained on day 0 of AZD1222 vaccination. The receptors come from an adult in good health. CDR3s include the opening cysteine and the closing phenylalanine or tryptophan.

>TRBJ1-1|TRBV15
CATRRKGEMNTEAFF
>TRBJ2-3|TRBV11-3
CASSFRGGDTQYF
>TRBJ2-7|TRBV11-2
CASSRTVSYEQYF
>TRBJ2-1|TRBV6-5
CASATSGTANNEQFF
>TRBJ2-7|TRBV3-1/TRBV3-2
CASSQDLRQYF
>TRBJ1-5|TRBV19
CASSIDLGVNQPQHF
>TRBJ2-2|TRBV9
CASSVSLLGGNTGELFF
>TRBJ2-5|TRBV6-5
CASRVSGGALETQYF
>TRBJ2-1|TRBV2
CASSSAGTSGGQQFF
>TRBJ1-6|TRBV28
CASSFAQGSSYNSPLHF
>TRBJ1-3|TRBV9
CASSVDGSSGNTIYF
>TRBJ2-1|TRBV18
CASSLDRYNEQFF
>TRBJ1-2|TRBV6-5
CASSPGTTGYGYTF
>TRBJ1-2|TRBV25-1
CASSPNGDRGKYGYTF
>TRBJ1-2|TRBV29-1
CSVVGQGDYGYTF
>TRBJ2-3|TRBV7-8
CASSSSSADTQYF
>TRBJ2-7|TRBV28
CASLSPVHEQYF
>TRBJ2-1|TRBV28
CASSLGPGWRENSYNEQFF
>TRBJ2-7|TRBV6-2/TRBV6-3
CASSYSMGLASDVEQYF
>TRBJ1-3|TRBV18
CASSPVVGSGNTIYF
>TRBJ2-1|TRBV15
CATSRVVRLAPYNEQFF
>TRBJ2-7|TRBV21-1
CASSNGQGGYEQYF
>TRBJ2-3|TRBV9
CASSVEAQRFSTDTQYF
>TRBJ1-5|TRBV29-1
CSVTQGSLQPQHF
>TRBJ1-1|TRBV5-1
CASSSGDRFNTEAFF
>TRBJ2-7|TRBV19
CASGQGTVNEQYF
>TRBJ2-7|TRBV19
CASIGSGYEQYF
>TRBJ2-2|TRBV7-6
CASSLEGTGFGVSGELFF
>TRBJ1-1|TRBV11-2
CASSPIGILNTEAFF
>TRBJ1-1|TRBV4-2
CASSAQGTGNTEAFF
>TRBJ1-2|TRBV1
CTSSTPAPYGYTF
>TRBJ2-5|TRBV5-4
CASSSTGLGEIQYF